This TCR beta chain appears in the sequencing data of a study of shared T cell receptors in the human thymus. Germline lookup yields CDR1 ENHRY and CDR2 SYGVKD. CDR3 size: 18 residues. After removal of 6 bases from V and 1 base from J, the junction contained 14 bases not matched to a gene. Assay: immunoSEQ multiplex PCR; the TCRdb copy retains only in-frame clones and omits some. The table includes 450,000 to 650,000 clones, 70% to 80% detected once. The sample was also linked to a second study, of human thymus T cells. From that study: Corrective heart surgery yielded resections, and these provided the thymus tissue. Apparent skewing of V and J gene usage characterized both thymic and blood repertoires. Related research has reported that thymic repertoires overlap highly among unrelated individuals.

The origin of this receptor is a boy younger than two with a congenital heart defect. The material sequenced was thymocytes. The chain has TRBV10-3 and TRBJ2-5, with 10 bases that match TRBD2. CDR3 protein: CAISTGLAADRGQETQYF. The CDR3 nucleotides read TGTGCCATCAGCACAGGACTAGCGGCTGATAGGGGCCAAGAGACCCAGTACTTC.